This T cell receptor (beta chain) appears in the sequencing data of a study of control samples from healthy donors and cancer patients. Profiled with immunoSEQ multiplex PCR; TCRdb holds only in-frame clones, not every one. The sample contains more than 150,000 clones, roughly 92% of which appear only once. This CDR3 spans 15 amino acids. Sequencing was performed on blood. This receptor was identified in a woman in her twenties or thirties in good health. This chain links TRBV21-1 with TRBJ2-3. TRBV21-1 is assigned pseudogene status. CDR3 DNA sequence: TGTGCCAGCAGCAATTCAGGGGACTGGACAGATACGCAGTATTTT. The encoded protein is CASSNSGDWTDTQYF.